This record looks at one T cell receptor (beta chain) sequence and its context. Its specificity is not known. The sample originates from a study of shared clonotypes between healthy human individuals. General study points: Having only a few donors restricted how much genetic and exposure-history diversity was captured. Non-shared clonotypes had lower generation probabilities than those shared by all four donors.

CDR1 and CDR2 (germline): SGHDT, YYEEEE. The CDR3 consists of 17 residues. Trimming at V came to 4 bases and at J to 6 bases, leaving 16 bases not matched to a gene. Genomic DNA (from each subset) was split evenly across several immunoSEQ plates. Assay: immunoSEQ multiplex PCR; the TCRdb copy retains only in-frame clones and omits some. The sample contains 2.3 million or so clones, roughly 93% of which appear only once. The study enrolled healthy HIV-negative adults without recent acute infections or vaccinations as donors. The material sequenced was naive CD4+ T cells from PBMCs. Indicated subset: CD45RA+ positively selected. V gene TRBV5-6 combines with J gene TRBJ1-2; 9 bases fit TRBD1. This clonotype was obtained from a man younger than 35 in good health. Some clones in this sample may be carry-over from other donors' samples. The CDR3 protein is CASSPGQGRGSVDGYTF. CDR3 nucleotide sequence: TGTGCCAGCAGCCCTGGACAGGGGCGAGGGTCAGTTGATGGCTACACCTTC. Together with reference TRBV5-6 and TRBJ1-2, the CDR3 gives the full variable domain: DAGVTQSPTHLIKTRGQQVTLRCSPKSGHDTVSWYQQALGQGPQFIFQYYEEEERQRGNFPDRFSGHQFPNYSSELNVNALLLGDSALYLCASSPGQGRGSVDGYTFGSGTRLTVV.